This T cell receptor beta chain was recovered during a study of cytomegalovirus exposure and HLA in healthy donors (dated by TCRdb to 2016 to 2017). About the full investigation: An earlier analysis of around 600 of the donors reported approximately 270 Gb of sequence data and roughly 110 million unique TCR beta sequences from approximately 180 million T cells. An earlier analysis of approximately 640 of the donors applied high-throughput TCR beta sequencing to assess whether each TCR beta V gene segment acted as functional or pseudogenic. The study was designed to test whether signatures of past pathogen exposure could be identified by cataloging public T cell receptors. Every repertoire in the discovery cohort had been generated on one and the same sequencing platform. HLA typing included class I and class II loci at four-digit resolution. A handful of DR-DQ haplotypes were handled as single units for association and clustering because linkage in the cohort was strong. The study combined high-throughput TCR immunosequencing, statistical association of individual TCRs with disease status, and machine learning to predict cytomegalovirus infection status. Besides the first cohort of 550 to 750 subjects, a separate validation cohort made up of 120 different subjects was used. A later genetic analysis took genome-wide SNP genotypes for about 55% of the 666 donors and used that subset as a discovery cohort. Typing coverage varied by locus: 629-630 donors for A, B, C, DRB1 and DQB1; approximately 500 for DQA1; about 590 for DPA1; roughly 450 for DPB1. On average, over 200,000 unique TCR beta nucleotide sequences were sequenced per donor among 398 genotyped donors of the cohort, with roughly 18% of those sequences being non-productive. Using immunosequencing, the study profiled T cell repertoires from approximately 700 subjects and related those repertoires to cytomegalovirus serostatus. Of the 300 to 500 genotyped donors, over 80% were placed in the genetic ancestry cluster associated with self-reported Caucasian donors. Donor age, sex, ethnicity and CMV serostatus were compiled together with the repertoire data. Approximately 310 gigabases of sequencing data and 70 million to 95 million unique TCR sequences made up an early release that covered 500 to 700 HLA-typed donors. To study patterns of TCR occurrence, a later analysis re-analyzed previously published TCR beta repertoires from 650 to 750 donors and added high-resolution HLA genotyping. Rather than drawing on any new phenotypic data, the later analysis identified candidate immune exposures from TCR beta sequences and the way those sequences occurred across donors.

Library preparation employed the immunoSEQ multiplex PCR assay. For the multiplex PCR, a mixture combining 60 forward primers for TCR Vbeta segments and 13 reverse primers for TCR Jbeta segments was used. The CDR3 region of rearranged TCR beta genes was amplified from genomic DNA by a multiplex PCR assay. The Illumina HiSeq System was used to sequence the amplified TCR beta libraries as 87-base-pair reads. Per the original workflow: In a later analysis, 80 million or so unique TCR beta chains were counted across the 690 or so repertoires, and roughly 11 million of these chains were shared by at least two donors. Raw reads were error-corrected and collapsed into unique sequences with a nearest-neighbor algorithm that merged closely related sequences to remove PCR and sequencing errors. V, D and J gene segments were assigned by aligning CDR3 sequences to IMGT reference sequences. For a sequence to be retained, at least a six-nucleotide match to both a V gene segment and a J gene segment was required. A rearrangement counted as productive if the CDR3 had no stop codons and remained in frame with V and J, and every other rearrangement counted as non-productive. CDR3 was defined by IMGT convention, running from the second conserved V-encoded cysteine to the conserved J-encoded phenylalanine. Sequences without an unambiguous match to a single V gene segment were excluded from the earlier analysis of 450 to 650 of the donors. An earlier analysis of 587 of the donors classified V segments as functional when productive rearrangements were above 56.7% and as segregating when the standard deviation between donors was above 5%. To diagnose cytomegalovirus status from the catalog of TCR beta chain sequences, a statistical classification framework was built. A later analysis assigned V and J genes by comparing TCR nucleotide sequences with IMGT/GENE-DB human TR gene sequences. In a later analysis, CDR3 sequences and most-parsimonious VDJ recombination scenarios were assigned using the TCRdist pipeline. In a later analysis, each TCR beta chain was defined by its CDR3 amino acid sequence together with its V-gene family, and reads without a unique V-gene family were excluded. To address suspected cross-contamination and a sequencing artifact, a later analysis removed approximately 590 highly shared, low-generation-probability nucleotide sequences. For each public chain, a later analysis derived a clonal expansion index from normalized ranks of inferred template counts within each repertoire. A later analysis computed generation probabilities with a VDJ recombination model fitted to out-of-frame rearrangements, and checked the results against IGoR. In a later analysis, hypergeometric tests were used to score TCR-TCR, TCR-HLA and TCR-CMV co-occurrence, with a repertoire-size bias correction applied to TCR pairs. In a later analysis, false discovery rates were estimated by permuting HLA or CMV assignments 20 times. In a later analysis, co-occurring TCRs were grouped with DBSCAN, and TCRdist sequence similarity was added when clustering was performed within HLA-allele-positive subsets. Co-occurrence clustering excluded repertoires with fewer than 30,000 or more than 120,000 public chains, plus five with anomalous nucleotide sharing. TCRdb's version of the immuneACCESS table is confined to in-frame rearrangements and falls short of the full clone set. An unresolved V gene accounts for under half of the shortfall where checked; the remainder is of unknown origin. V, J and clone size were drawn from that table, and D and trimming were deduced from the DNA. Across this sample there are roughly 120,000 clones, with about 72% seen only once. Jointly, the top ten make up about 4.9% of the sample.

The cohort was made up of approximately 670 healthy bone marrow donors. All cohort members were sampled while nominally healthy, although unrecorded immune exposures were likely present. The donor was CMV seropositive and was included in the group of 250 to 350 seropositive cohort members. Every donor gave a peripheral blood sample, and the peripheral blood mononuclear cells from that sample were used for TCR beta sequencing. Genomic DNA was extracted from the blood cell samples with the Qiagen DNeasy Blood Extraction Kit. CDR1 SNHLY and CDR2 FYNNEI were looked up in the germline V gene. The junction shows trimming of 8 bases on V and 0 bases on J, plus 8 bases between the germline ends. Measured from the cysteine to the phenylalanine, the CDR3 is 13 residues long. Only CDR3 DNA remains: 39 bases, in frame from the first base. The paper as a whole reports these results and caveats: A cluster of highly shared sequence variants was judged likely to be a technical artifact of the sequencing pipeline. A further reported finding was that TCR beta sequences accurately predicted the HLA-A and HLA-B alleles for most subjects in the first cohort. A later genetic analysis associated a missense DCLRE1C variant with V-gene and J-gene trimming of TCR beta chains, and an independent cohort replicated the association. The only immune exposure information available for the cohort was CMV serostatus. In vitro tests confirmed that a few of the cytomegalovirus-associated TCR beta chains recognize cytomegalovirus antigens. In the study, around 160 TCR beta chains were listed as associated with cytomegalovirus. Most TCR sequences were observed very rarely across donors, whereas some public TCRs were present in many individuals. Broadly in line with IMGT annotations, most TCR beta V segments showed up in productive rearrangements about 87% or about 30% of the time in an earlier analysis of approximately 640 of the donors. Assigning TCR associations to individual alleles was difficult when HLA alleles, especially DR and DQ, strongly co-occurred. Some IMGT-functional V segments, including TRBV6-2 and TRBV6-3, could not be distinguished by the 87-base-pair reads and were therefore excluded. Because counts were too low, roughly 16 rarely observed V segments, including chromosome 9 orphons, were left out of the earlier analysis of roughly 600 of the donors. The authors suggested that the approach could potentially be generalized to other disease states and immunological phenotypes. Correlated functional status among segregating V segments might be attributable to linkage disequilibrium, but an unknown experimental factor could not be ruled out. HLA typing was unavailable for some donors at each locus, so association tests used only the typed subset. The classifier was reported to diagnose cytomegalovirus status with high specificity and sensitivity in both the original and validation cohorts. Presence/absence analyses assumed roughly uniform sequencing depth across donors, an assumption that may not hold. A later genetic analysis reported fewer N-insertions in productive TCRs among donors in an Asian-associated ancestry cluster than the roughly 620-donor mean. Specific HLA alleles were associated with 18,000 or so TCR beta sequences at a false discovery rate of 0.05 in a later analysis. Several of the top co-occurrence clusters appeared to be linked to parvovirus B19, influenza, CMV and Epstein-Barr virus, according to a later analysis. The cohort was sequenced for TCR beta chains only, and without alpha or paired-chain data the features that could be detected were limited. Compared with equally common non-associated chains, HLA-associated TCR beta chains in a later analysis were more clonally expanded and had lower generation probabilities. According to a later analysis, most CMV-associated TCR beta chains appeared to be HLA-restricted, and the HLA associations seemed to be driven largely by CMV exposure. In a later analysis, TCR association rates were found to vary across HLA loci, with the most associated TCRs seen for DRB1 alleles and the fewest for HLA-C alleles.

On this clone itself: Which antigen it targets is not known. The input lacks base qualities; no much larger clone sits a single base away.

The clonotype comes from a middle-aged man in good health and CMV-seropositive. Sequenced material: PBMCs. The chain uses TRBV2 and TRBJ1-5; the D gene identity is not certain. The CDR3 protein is CASDQYSNQPQHF. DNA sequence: TGTGCCAGCGATCAGTATAGCAATCAGCCCCAGCATTTT.